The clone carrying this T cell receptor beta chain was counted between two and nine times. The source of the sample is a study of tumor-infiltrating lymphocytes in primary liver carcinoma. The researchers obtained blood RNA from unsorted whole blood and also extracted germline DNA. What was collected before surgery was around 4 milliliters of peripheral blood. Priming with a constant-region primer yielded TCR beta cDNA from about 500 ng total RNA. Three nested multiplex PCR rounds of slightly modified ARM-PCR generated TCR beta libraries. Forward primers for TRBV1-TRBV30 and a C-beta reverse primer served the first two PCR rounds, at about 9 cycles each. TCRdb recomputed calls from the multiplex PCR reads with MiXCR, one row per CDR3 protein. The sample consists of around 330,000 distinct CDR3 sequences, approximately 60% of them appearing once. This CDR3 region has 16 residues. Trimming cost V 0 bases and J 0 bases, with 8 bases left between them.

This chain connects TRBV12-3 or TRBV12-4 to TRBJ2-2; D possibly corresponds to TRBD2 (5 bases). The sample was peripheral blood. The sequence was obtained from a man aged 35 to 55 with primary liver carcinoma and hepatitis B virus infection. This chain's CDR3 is CASSLAPAANTGELFF. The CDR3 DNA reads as TGTGCCAGCAGTTTAGCGCCAGCGGCGAACACCGGGGAGCTGTTTTTT.